This TCR beta chain was obtained from a study of blood T cells in healthy people across ages. Isolation per sample recovered at least 6 million PBMCs. Germline assignment: CDR1 SEHNR and CDR2 FQNEAQ (reference sequence). The CDR3 totals 15 residues. V shed 1 base and J shed 8 bases, with 14 bases lying between them. Together with a sample-barcoded 5' primer, a J-beta primer mix was included in a second PCR lasting roughly 6 to 12 cycles. Each TCR beta cDNA got a 12-nucleotide random molecular identifier. TCRdb used MiXCR to reprocess the 5' RACE reads, holding one entry per CDR3 protein. Here the sample spans 600,000 to 650,000 distinct CDR3 sequences, approximately 50% being singletons.

The TCR sequence derives from a man between 60 and 70 years old in good health. The chain recombines TRBV7-9 with TRBJ1-4; D remains ambiguous. Sample: blood. For the CDR3, the DNA is TGTGCCAGCAGCTTAGGGGATCCCAGCGACGAAAAACTGTTTTTT. Amino acid sequence: CASSLGDPSDEKLFF.